This T cell receptor (beta chain) was captured by sequencing in a study of blood T cell repertoires in COVID-19 (dated by TCRdb to 2018 to 2021). Context from the whole study: Samples covering the acute and convalescent phases of COVID-19 were provided by collaborators in the United States, Italy and Spain. The prospective study material was composed of cDNA or gDNA derived from T cells, B-cell-depleted T cells, or PBMCs. The repertoires were released in a freely available public database meant as a resource for research on the immune response to SARS-CoV-2. Where HLA class I and class II types were available, the types were taken from metadata supplied by the sample provider, not from assay-based typing. The samples were drawn from the first 160 participants of the ongoing ImmuneRACE study and from 1,254 subjects provided by 6 global collaborators. Subjects who had been exposed to COVID-19, were actively infected with it, or had recovered from it provided the deeply sampled blood TCRbeta repertoires that made up the dataset. Nearly every sample came with metadata listing a de-identified subject ID, COVID-19 status, age in years and sex.

The collaborating institutions used their own protocols to collect whole blood in K2EDTA tubes. For TCRbeta analysis, collaborators shipped samples in one of three forms: frozen whole blood, isolated PBMCs, or DNA extracted from either of those sample types. Broad study findings and their caveats: Clinical and demographic metadata were provided uncurated, with the amount varying by source and participant.

The immunoSEQ Assay, a bias-controlled multiplex PCR, was used to amplify TCRbeta CDR3 regions from genomic DNA. Per the source publication's procedure: Within the assay, amplification of reference gene primers was used to estimate how many nucleated cells each sample contained. To quantify the absolute abundance of each unique TCRbeta CDR3 rearrangement, sequence reads were collapsed and filtered. Productive Simpson clonality was computed per sample as the square root of Simpson's diversity index over productive rearrangements. This is the immuneACCESS table as TCRdb keeps it, with only in-frame sequences that have V and J called. A part of the clones is gone; compared with another copy, unresolved V genes explain less than half, and the rest is unexplained. D and trimming were read from the DNA, whereas the V and J calls and clone size are those reported in that table. The sample profile shows approximately 90,000 clones; about 89% of them were found once. 7% to 8% of the sample belongs to the ten largest clones.

With regard to this clone: Its cognate antigen has yet to be identified. No per-base quality is available; no much larger clone lies one base away.

The germline V gene (reference sequence) yields SGHNT for CDR1 and YYREEE for CDR2. Germline trimming amounts to 1 base on V and 2 bases on J, with 4 as the count of junction bases outside the gene matches. The CDR3 numbers 15 residues from cysteine through phenylalanine. The CDR3 DNA has 45 bases and is translated from base 1. Sequencing input: peripheral blood. The rearranged segments are TRBV5-4 and TRBJ2-3, with 7 central nucleotides matching TRBD1. The source is a human donor with acute or convalescent COVID-19. The donor label of this sample is uncertain. The CDR3 protein is CASSLLGQATDTQYF. The sequenced DNA is TGTGCCAGCAGCTTGCTAGGACAGGCCACAGATACGCAGTATTTT.